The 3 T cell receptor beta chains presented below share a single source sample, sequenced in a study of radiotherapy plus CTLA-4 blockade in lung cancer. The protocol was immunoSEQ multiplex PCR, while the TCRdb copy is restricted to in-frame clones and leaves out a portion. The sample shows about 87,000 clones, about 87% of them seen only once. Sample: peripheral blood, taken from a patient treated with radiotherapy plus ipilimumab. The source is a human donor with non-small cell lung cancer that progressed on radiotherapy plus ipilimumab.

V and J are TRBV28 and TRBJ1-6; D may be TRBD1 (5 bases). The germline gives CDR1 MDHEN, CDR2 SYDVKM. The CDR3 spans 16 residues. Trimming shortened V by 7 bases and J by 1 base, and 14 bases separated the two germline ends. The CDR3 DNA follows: TGTGCCAGCAATTCCTTGGGGGGTTCCTATAATTCACCCCTCCACTTT. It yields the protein CASNSLGGSYNSPLHF. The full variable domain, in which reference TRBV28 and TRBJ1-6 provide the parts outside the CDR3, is DVKVTQSSRYLVKRTGEKVFLECVQDMDHENMFWYRQDPGLGLRLIYFSYDVKMKEKGDIPEGYSVSREKKERFSLILESASTNQTSMYLCASNSLGGSYNSPLHFGNGTRLTVT.

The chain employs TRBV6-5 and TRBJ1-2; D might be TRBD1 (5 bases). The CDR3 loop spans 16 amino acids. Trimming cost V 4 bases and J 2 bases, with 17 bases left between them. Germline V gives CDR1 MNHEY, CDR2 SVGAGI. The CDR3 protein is CASSLYGTAGNYGYTF. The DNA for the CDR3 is TGTGCCAGCAGTTTGTACGGGACGGCCGGAAACTATGGCTACACCTTC.

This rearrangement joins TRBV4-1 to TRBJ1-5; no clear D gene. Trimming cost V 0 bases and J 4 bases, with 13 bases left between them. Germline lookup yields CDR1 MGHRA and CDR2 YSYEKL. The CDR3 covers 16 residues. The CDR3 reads CASSQDFGGRNQPQHF. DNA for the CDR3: TGCGCCAGCAGCCAAGATTTCGGCGGCCGGAATCAGCCCCAGCATTTT.